This T cell receptor beta chain was found in a study of blood T cell repertoires in COVID-19. In the study overall: Both acute and convalescent COVID-19 samples were obtained from the United States, Italy and Spain.

Individuals drawn from 24 US areas were roughly 18 to 89 years old. Points on this clone: The sample has other DNA sequences that encode this CDR3 too.

Generated by immunoSEQ multiplex PCR, the TCRdb table keeps only in-frame clones and is missing some. The sample holds approximately 200,000 clones, 85% seen once. What was sequenced was PBMCs or T cells enriched from blood (not recorded which). The clonotype was recovered from a man in his forties or fifties who had recovered from COVID-19.

CDR3: CASSRGGNYGYTF. CDR3 sequence (DNA): TGTGCCAGCTCCAGGGGCGGGAACTATGGCTACACCTTC. The chain employs TRBV19 and TRBJ1-2; a possible D gene is TRBD1 (6 bases). Germline V gene sequence: CDR1 LNHDA, CDR2 SQIVND (reference sequence). V gave up 9 bases and J gave up 2 bases, with 13 bases separating them. This CDR3 spans 13 amino acids.